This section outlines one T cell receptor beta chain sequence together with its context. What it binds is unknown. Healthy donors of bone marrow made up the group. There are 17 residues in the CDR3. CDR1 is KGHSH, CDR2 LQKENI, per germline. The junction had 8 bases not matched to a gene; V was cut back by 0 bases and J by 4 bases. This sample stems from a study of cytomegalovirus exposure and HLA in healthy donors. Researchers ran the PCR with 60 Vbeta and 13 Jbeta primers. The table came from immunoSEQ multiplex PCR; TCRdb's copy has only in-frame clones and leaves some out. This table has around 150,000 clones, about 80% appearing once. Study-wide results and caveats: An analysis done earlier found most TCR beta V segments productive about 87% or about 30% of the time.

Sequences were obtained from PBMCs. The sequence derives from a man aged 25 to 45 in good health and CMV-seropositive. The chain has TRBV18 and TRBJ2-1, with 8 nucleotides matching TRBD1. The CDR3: CASSPPQGAGSYNEQFF. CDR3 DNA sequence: TGTGCCAGCTCACCACCGCAGGGGGCAGGATCATACAATGAGCAGTTCTTC.